These 13 T cell receptor beta chains share one sample of origin, sequenced in a study of blood T cell repertoires in COVID-19. The repertoire was sequenced with immunoSEQ multiplex PCR; TCRdb's copy has only in-frame clones and lacks some. Found here are roughly 85,000 clones, roughly 89% of them singletons; the top ten hold 25% to 35%. The sequenced sample consisted of peripheral blood. These receptors were taken from a man aged 50 to 59 with active or convalescent COVID-19.

CDR3 residues: CASSLQRNTEAFF. CDR3 nucleotide sequence: TGCGCCAGCAGCCTACAGAGGAACACTGAAGCTTTCTTT. The chain uses TRBV4-3 and TRBJ1-1; no definite D call. V dropped 4 bases and J dropped 1 base, with 7 bases sitting between them. The CDR3 extends over 13 amino acids. Germline V gives CDR1 LGHNA, CDR2 YSLEER.

The CDR3 loop is CASSSTTGGSLVELFF. The CDR3 nucleotides are TGCGCCAGCAGCTCAACCACAGGGGGCTCGTTAGTGGAGCTGTTTTTT. This chain joins TRBV5-1 and TRBJ2-2; 9 nucleotides line up with TRBD1. V lost 3 bases, J lost 10 bases, and 13 bases stayed unmatched. The CDR3 is 16 amino acids. The germline V gene encodes CDR1 SGHRS and CDR2 YFSETQ. The full variable domain, rest sourced from reference TRBV5-1 and TRBJ2-2, is KAGVTQTPRYLIKTRGQQVTLSCSPISGHRSVSWYQQTPGQGLQFLFEYFSETQRNKGNFPGRFSGRQFSNSRSEMNVSTLELGDSALYLCASSSTTGGSLVELFFGEGSRLTVL.

The chain combines TRBV9 with TRBJ2-3; 16 positions match TRBD2. With V trimmed by 3 bases and J by 0 bases, 7 bases remained unmatched. CDR1 SGDLS and CDR2 YYNGEE come from the germline V gene. The CDR3 runs to 19 residues. CDR3 coding DNA: TGTGCCAGCAGCGCCAGCGGGACTAGCGGGAGGGATAGCACAGATACGCAGTATTTT. Encoded protein: CASSASGTSGRDSTDTQYF.

This chain joins TRBV19 and TRBJ1-4; D is possibly TRBD1 (5 bases). This CDR3 spans 12 amino acids. V dropped 4 bases and J dropped 8 bases, with 8 bases sitting between them. In germline, CDR1 is LNHDA, CDR2 SQIVND (reference sequence). CDR3 in amino acids: CASSNRQEKLFF. The DNA for the CDR3 is TGTGCCAGTAGTAATAGACAGGAAAAACTGTTTTTT.

In nucleotides, the CDR3 is TGTGCCAGCAGCCCCAAGGGGGGGGATGAGCAGTTCTTC. It specifies CASSPKGGDEQFF. The gene calls are TRBV11-3 and TRBJ2-1; weak D call: TRBD2 (7 bases). This CDR3 is 13 amino acids long. The V gene's germline CDR1 is SGHNT and CDR2 YENEEA. Trimming cost V 5 bases and J 8 bases, with 13 bases left between them.

The rearrangement uses TRBV2 and TRBJ2-3; 9 positions agree with TRBD2. This CDR3 is built from 14 residues. CDR1 SNHLY and CDR2 FYNNEI come from the germline V gene. V trimming: 9 bases; J trimming: 0 bases; junction bases outside the gene matches: 4. The CDR3 DNA sequence: TGTGCCAGTAGAGCGGGGGGAAGCACAGATACGCAGTATTTT. It is translated as CASRAGGSTDTQYF.

The rearrangement links TRBV3-1 (or the pseudogene TRBV3-2) to TRBJ2-7; 7 bases match TRBD2. Germline V gives CDR1 LGHDT, CDR2 YNNKEL (reference sequence). The CDR3 is made up of 15 amino acids. After removal of 0 bases from V and 6 bases from J, the junction contained 8 bases not matched to a gene. The CDR3 DNA reads as TGTGCCAGCAGCCAAGATTCGGCGGGAGTATCCGAGCAGTACTTC. As protein: CASSQDSAGVSEQYF.

The chain is built from TRBV7-2 and TRBJ1-2; 7 bases are shared with TRBD1. The CDR3 spans 16 residues. The germline V gene encodes CDR1 SGHTA and CDR2 FQGNSA. V was clipped by 2 bases and J by 8 bases; unmatched bases: 14. CDR3 nucleotides: TGTGCCAGCAGCTTAATAGGGGGCAGAAGGGCGCAGGGCTACACCTTC. Its protein product is CASSLIGGRRAQGYTF.

This chain uses TRBV13 with TRBJ2-3; D is perhaps TRBD2 (6 bases). Germline CDR1 is PRHDT and CDR2 is FYEKMQ (reference sequence). CDR3 size: 14 residues. V lost 5 bases, J lost 4 bases, and 13 bases lay in between. CDR3 DNA: TGTGCCAGCAGCCCTAGACTAGACTCAGATACGCAGTATTTT. As protein: CASSPRLDSDTQYF.

The rearrangement links TRBV5-1 to TRBJ1-6, with 8 bases lining up with TRBD1. This CDR3 has 17 amino acids. V dropped 0 bases and J dropped 2; count of bases not matched to a gene: 4. Germline V CDR1 and CDR2: SGHRS, YFSETQ. DNA for the CDR3: TGCGCCAGCAGCTTGGCCCAGGGGGCAACCTATAATTCACCCCTCCACTTT. This codes for CASSLAQGATYNSPLHF.

The CDR3 nucleotides are TGCGCCAGCAGCCAAGACCTGAGGCTCCCAGCCCAGCATTTT. Protein product: CASSQDLRLPAQHF. V usage is TRBV4-1 and J usage is TRBJ1-5; D uncertain. CDR3 length equals 14 residues. With 0 bases removed from V and 11 bases from J, the gap between germline ends came to 14 bases. Germline V gene data show CDR1 as MGHRA and CDR2 as YSYEKL.

The V and J genes are TRBV9 and TRBJ2-3, with 9 positions matching TRBD2. The CDR3 extends over 19 amino acids. J gave up 0 bases and V 2 bases, and 13 bases lay outside the gene matches. The germline V gene encodes CDR1 SGDLS and CDR2 YYNGEE. The CDR3 coding sequence is TGTGCCAGCAGCGTCCTAGCGGGGACTCAACCGTTTAGCACAGATACGCAGTATTTT. Its translation is CASSVLAGTQPFSTDTQYF.

The chain combines TRBV10-1 with TRBJ1-1; D is possibly TRBD1 (6 bases). The V end was cut by 0 bases, the J end by 2 bases, with 16 bases between. Per germline, CDR1 WNHNN and CDR2 SYGVQD (reference sequence). The CDR3 sequence is 17 residues long. The CDR3 DNA follows: TGCGCCAGCAGTGAGTCGACTCTTCAGGGGCGTAACACTGAAGCTTTCTTT. This codes for CASSESTLQGRNTEAFF.